The T cell receptor beta chain described here comes from a study of T cells after yellow fever vaccination. Researchers made TCR cDNA using 5'RACE template switching, and this step added a universal primer site and UMIs. A single record per CDR3 protein comes from TCRdb applying MiXCR to the 5' RACE reads. Altogether some 340,000 distinct CDR3 sequences are present, over 4% being singletons, with the ten largest covering 20% to 25%. Details on this clonotype: The junction does not match germline at one end; this may be a read error.

Germline CDR1 reads SGHRS; CDR2 reads YFSETQ. There are 14 residues in the CDR3. The receptor's source is a man aged 18 to 29 who received the YFV17D yellow fever vaccine. This sample comprised PBMCs, obtained 5 days after the yellow fever booster vaccination. This chain joins TRBV5-1 and TRBJ2-7, with 9 positions matching TRBD2. This CDR3 is CASRLAGGANEQYF. The CDR3, as DNA: TGCGCCAGCAGGTTGGCGGGGGGGGCCAACGAGCAGTACTTC. The variable domain in full, completed from reference TRBV5-1 and TRBJ2-7, reads KAGVTQTPRYLIKTRGQQVTLSCSPISGHRSVSWYQQTPGQGLQFLFEYFSETQRNKGNFPGRFSGRQFSNSRSEMNVSTLELGDSALYLCASRLAGGANEQYFGPGTRLTVT.